The T cell receptor (beta chain) described here comes from a study of a mutant IDH1 vaccine in newly diagnosed glioma. Study-level information: Across weeks 1, 3, 5, 7, 11, 15, 19 and 23, patients received a vaccination each time, eight in all. Sex distribution of treated patients was around 62% male and roughly 40% female; mean age was 40.4 years.

Described time point: week 5, during vaccination. Each vaccine dose was 300 ug of mutant IDH1 20-mer peptide, with topical imiquimod. Produced via immunoSEQ multiplex PCR; TCRdb's table is partial and in-frame only. This sample has around 78,000 clones, with around 90% found just once. The CDR3 runs 12 residues. V shed 0 bases and J shed 3 bases, with 3 bases lying between them. The germline V gene has CDR1 SGHDT and CDR2 YYEEEE. As concerns this clone: No antigen is known for it.

The study's findings and limits: Vaccine-induced immune responses occurred in 80% to 95% of patients.

The chain has TRBV5-6 and TRBJ1-1, with no clear D. The sequences come from PBMCs, collected from a glioma patient whose treatment included an IDH1 peptide vaccine. The receptor's source is a woman aged 45-60 years with glioma. CDR3 DNA: TGTGCCAGCAGCTTGGAACACACTGAAGCTTTCTTT. Amino acids: CASSLEHTEAFF.